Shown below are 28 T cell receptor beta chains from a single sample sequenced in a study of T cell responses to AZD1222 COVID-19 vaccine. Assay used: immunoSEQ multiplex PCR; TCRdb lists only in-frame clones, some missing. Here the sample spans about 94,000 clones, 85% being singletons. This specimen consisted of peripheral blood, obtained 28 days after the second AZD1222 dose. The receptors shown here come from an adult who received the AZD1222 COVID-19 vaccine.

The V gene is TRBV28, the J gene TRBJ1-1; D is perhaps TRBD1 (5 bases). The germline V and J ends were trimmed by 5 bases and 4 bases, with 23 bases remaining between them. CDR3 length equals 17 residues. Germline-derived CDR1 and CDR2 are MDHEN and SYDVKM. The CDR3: CASSPGRWGRVVTEAFF. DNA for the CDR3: TGTGCCAGCAGTCCTGGACGGTGGGGCAGGGTTGTCACTGAAGCTTTCTTT.

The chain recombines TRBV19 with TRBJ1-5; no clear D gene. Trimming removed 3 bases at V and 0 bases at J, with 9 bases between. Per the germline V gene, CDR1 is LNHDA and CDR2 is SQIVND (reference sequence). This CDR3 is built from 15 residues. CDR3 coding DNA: TGTGCCAGTAGTATCAGTCTTTATAGCAATCAGCCCCAGCATTTT. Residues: CASSISLYSNQPQHF.

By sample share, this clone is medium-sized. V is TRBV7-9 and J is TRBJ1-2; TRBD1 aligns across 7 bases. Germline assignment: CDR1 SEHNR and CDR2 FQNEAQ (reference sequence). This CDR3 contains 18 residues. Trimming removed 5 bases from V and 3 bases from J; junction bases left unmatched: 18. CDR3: CASSDSTHRGGGDYGYTF. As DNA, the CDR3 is TGTGCCAGCAGCGATAGTACACACCGAGGGGGCGGGGACTATGGCTACACCTTC.

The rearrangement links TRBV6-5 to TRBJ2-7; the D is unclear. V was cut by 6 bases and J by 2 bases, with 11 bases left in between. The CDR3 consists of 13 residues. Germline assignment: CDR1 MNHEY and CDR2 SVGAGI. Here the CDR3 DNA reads TGTGCCAGCAGCGGGCCCCCAACCTACGAGCAGTACTTC. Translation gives CASSGPPTYEQYF.

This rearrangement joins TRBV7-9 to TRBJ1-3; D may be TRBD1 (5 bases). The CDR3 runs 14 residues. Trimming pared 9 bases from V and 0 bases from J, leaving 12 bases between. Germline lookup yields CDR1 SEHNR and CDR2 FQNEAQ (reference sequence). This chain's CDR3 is CASGQGSSGNTIYF. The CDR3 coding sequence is TGTGCCAGTGGGCAGGGAAGCTCTGGAAACACCATATATTTT. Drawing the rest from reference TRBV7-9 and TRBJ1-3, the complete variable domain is DTGVSQNPRHKITKRGQNVTFRCDPISEHNRLYWYRQTLGQGPEFLTYFQNEAQLEKSRLLSDRFSAERPKGSFSTLEIQRTEQGDSAMYLCASGQGSSGNTIYFGEGSWLTVV.

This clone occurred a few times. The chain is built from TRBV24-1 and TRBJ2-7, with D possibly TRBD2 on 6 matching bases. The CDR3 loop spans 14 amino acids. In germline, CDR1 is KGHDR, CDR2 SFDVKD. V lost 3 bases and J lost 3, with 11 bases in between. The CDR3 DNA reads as TGTGCCACCAGTGATAACCGACTAGGCTACGAGCAGTACTTC. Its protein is CATSDNRLGYEQYF.

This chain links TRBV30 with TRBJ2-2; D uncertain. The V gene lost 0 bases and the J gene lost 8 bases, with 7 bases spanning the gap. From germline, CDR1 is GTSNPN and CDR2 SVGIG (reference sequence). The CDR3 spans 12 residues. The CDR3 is CAWSVSFGELFF. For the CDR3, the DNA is TGTGCCTGGAGTGTATCATTTGGGGAGCTGTTTTTT. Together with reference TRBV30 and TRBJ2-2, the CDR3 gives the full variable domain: SQTIHQWPATLVQPVGSPLSLECTVEGTSNPNLYWYRQAAGRGLQLLFYSVGIGQISSEVPQNLSASRPQDRQFILSSKKLLLSDSGFYLCAWSVSFGELFFGEGSRLTVL.

DNA for the CDR3: TGTGCCAGCAGCTTCACAGGGGACAATCAGCCCCAGCATTTT. Its translation: CASSFTGDNQPQHF. This chain connects TRBV7-2 to TRBJ1-5, with 7 nucleotides matching TRBD1. V was pared by 3 bases and J by 3 bases, with 2 bases of the junction left unmatched. Germline V CDR1 and CDR2: SGHTA, FQGNSA. The CDR3 covers 14 residues.

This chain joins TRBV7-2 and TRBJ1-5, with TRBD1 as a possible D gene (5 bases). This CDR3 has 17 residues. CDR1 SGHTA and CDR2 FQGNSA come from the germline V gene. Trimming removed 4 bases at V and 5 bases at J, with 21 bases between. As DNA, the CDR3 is TGTGCCAGCAGCTCGCACTCCTTCCGGGACGGTGATCAGCCCCAGCATTTT. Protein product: CASSSHSFRDGDQPQHF. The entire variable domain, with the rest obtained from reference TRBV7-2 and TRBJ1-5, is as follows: GAGVSQSPSNKVTEKGKDVELRCDPISGHTALYWYRQSLGQGLEFLIYFQGNSAPDKSGLPSDRFSAERTGGSVSTLTIQRTQQEDSAVYLCASSSHSFRDGDQPQHFGDGTRLSIL.

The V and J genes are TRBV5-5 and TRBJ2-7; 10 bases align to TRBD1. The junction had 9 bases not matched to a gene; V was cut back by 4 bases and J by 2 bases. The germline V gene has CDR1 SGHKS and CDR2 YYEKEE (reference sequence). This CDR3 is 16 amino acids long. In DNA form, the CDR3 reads TGTGCCAGCAGCGCCTCCGGGACAGGGGACACCTACGAGCAGTACTTC. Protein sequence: CASSASGTGDTYEQYF. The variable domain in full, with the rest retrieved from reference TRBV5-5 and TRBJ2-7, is DAGVTQSPTHLIKTRGQQVTLRCSPISGHKSVSWYQQVLGQGPQFIFQYYEKEERGRGNFPDRFSARQFPNYSSELNVNALLLGDSALYLCASSASGTGDTYEQYFGPGTRLTVT.

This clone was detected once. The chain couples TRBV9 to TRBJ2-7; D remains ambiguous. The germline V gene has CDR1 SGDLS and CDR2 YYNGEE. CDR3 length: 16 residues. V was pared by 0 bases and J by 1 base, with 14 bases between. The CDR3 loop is CASSVGGAAGSYEQYF. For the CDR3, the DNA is TGTGCCAGCAGCGTAGGAGGAGCAGCAGGATCCTACGAGCAGTACTTC.

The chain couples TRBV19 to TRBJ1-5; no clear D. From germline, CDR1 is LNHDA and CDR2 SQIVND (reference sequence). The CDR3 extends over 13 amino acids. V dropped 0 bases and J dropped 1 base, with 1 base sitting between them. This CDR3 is CASSIESNQPQHF. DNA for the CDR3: TGTGCCAGTAGTATAGAAAGCAATCAGCCCCAGCATTTT.

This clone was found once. DNA for the CDR3: TGTGCCAGCAGTTACTACGGCGGGGCGAGTTACGAGCAGTACTTC. Amino acids: CASSYYGGASYEQYF. The chain has TRBV6-2 or TRBV6-3 and TRBJ2-7; D perhaps matches TRBD2 (6 bases). Trimming took off 1 base at V and 4 bases at J, with 14 bases between the two ends. This CDR3 has 15 amino acids. Germline V gene sequence: CDR1 MNHEY, CDR2 SVGEGT.

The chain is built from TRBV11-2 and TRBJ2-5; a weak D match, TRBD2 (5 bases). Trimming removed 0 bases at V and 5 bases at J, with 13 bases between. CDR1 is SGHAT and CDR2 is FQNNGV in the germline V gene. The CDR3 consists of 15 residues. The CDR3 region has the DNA TGTGCCAGCAGCTTAGATCGGGGTCTGGCGGAGACCCAGTACTTC. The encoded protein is CASSLDRGLAETQYF.

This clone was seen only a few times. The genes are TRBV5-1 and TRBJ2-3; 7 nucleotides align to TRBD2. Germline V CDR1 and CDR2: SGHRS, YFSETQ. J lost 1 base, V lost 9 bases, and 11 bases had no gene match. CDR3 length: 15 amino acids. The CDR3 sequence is CATSPSGAGTDTQYF. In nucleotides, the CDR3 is TGCGCCACCTCGCCGAGCGGGGCAGGCACAGATACGCAGTATTTT. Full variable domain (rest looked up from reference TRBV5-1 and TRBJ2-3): KAGVTQTPRYLIKTRGQQVTLSCSPISGHRSVSWYQQTPGQGLQFLFEYFSETQRNKGNFPGRFSGRQFSNSRSEMNVSTLELGDSALYLCATSPSGAGTDTQYFGPGTRLTVL.

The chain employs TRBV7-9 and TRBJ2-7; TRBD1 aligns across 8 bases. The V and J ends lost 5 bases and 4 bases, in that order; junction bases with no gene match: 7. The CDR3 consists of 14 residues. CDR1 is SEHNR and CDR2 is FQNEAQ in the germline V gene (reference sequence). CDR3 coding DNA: TGTGCCAGCAGCGCAACGCAGGGGGCGTACGAGCAGTACTTC. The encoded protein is CASSATQGAYEQYF.

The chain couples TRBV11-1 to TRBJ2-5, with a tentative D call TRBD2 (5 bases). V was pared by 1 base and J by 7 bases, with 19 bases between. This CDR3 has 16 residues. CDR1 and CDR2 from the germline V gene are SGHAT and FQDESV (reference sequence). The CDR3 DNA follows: TGTGCCAGCAGCTTAGTTGGCGGCAACCCCGGAGGGACCCAGTACTTC. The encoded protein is CASSLVGGNPGGTQYF.

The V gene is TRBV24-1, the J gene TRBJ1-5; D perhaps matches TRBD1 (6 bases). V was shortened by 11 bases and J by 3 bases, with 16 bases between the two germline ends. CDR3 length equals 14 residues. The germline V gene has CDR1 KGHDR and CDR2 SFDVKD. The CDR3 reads CAIGGQFFNQPQHF. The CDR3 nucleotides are TGTGCCATCGGAGGACAGTTCTTCAATCAGCCCCAGCATTTT.

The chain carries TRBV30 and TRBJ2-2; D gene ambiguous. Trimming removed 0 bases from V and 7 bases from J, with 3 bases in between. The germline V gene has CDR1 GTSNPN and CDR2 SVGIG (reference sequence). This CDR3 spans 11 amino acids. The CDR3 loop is CAWSVGGELFF. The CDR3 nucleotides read TGTGCCTGGAGTGTAGGCGGGGAGCTGTTTTTT. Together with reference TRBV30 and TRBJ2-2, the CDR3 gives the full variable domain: SQTIHQWPATLVQPVGSPLSLECTVEGTSNPNLYWYRQAAGRGLQLLFYSVGIGQISSEVPQNLSASRPQDRQFILSSKKLLLSDSGFYLCAWSVGGELFFGEGSRLTVL.

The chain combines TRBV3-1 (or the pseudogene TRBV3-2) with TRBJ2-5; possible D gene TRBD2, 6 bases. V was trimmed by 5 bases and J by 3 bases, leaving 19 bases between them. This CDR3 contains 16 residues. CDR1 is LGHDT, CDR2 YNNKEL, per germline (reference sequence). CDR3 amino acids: CASSKGIAELEETQYF. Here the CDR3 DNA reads TGTGCCAGCAGCAAGGGTATAGCGGAACTAGAAGAGACCCAGTACTTC.

CDR3 residues: CASRAGGRYEQYF. CDR3 bases: TGTGCCAGCAGAGCGGGGGGACGGTACGAGCAGTACTTC. The rearrangement uses TRBV27 and TRBJ2-7, with TRBD2 matching 9 bases. Germline lookup yields CDR1 MNHEY and CDR2 SMNVEV (reference sequence). This CDR3 region has 13 residues. J gave up 4 bases and V 6 bases, and 4 bases lay outside the gene matches.

The CDR3 region is CSVSNRARGEAFF. The CDR3 DNA sequence: TGCAGCGTTTCTAACAGGGCGCGGGGTGAAGCTTTCTTT. This chain joins TRBV29-1 and TRBJ1-1, with a possible D match to TRBD1 (6 bases). Germline CDR1 SQVTM, CDR2 ANQGSEA. V was clipped by 5 bases and J by 7 bases, with 17 bases between them. CDR3 length equals 13 residues.

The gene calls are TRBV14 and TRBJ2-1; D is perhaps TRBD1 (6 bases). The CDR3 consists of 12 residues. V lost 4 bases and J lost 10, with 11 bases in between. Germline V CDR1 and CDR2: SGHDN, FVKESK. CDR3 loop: CASSPSGTEQFF. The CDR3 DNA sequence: TGTGCCAGCAGCCCATCCGGGACAGAGCAGTTCTTC.

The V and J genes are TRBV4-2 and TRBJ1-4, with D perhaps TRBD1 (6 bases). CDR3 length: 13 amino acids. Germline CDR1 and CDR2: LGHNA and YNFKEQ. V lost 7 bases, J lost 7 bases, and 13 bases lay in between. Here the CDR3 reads CASTRGGGEKLFF. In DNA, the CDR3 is TGTGCCAGCACTCGGGGAGGGGGTGAAAAACTGTTTTTT.

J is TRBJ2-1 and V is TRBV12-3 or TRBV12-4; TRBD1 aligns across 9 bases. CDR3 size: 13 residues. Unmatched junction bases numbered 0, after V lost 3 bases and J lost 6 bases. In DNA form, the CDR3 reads TGTGCCAGCAGTTTGACAGGGGGCAATGAGCAGTTCTTC. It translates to CASSLTGGNEQFF.

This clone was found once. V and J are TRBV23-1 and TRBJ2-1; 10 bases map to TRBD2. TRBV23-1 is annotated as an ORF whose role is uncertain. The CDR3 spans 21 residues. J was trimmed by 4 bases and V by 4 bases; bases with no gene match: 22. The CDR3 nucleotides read TGCGCCAGCAGTCGACTTGCCGGGACTAGCGAGGCACACGACCTATACAATGAGCAGTTCTTC. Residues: CASSRLAGTSEAHDLYNEQFF.

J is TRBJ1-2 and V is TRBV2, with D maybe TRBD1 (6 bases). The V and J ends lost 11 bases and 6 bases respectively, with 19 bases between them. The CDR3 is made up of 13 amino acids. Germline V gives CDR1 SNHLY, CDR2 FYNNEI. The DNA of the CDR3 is TGTGCCGGAGCTTTAACAGGGATAGATGGCTACACCTTC. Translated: CAGALTGIDGYTF.

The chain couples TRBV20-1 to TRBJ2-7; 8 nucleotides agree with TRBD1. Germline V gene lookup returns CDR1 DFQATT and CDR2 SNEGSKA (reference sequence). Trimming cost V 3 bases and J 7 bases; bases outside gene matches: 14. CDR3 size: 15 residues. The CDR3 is CSASNPGQGAWEQYF. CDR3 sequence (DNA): TGCAGTGCTAGTAACCCCGGGCAGGGGGCGTGGGAGCAGTACTTC.